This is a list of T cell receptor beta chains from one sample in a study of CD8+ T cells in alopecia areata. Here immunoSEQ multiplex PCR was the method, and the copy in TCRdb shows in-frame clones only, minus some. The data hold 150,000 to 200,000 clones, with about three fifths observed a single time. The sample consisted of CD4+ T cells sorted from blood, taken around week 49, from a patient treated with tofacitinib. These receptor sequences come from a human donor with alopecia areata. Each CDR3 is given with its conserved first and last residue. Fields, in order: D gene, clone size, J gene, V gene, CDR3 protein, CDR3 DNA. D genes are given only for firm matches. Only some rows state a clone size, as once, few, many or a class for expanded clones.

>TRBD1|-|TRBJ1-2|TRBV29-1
CSATGQGNGYTF
TGCAGCGCCACCGGACAGGGGAATGGCTACACCTTC
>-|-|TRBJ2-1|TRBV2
CASRTGGEQFF
TGTGCCAGCAGGACGGGCGGGGAGCAGTTCTTC
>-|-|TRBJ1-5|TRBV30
CAWTEQGGQPQHF
TGTGCCTGGACGGAGCAGGGAGGTCAGCCCCAGCATTTT
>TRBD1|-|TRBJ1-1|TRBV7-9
CASSSAGTVNTEAFF
TGTGCCAGCAGCTCCGCCGGGACAGTGAACACTGAAGCTTTCTTT
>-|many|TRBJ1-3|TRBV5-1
CASSLTGSIGNTIYF
TGCGCCAGCAGCTTGACAGGGAGCATTGGAAACACCATATATTTT
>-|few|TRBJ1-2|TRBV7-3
CASSEQGWDGYTF
TGTGCCAGCAGCGAACAGGGTTGGGATGGCTACACCTTC
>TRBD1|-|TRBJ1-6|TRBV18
CASSPGLGGLLYF
TGTGCCAGCTCACCAGGATTAGGGGGCCTTTTATACTTT
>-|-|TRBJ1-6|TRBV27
CASSLLGYDSPLHF
TGTGCCAGCAGTTTATTGGGTTATGATTCACCCCTCCACTTT
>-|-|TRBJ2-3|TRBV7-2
CASTPRDRGTDTQYF
TGTGCCAGCACCCCCCGGGACCGAGGCACAGATACGCAGTATTTT
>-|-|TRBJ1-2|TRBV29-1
CSVDSKGSGYTF
TGCAGCGTTGACAGCAAGGGATCTGGCTACACCTTC
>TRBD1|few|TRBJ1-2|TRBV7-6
CASSFQGGNGYTF
TGTGCCAGCAGCTTCCAGGGGGGGAATGGCTACACCTTC
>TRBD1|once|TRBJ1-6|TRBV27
CASSLITGGTSPLHF
TGTGCCAGCAGTTTAATTACAGGGGGCACTTCACCCCTCCACTTT